This is a list of T cell receptor beta chains from one sample in a study of response to subunit inactivated influenza vaccine. TCRdb re-derived calls from the RT-PCR reads in MiXCR, one entry per CDR3 protein. The sample records fewer than 550,000 distinct CDR3 sequences, 25% being singletons. The source material was CD4+ T cells sorted from PBMCs, sampled around 5 days after vaccination. These receptors were obtained from a man aged 50-60 years who received an inactivated influenza vaccine. Both conserved end residues are part of each CDR3. A D gene is named only where the DNA matches it firmly. Clone size is shown for a subset of rows, as once, few, many or a class of expanded clone.

TRBD1	many	TRBV12-3/TRBV12-4	CASSYPLTGGANGYTF
TRBD1	few	TRBV28	CASSLQGAIRTDTQYF
-	few	TRBV5-6	CASSFGDEAFF
-	-	TRBV5-1	CASSLASQTYEQYF
TRBD2	-	TRBV6-2/TRBV6-3	CASSYSASGRARGNEQFF
-	few	TRBV5-1	CASSLKGSYTGELFF
-	few	TRBV6-5	CASSYGIGHDYGYTF
-	-	TRBV28	CASSAADRPDGIQYF
-	-	TRBV20-1	CSAGGTATNEKLFF
-	-	TRBV5-6	CASSHGYRAQDSYEQYF
TRBD2	-	TRBV11-2	CASSLVARGEQFF
TRBD2	-	TRBV12-3/TRBV12-4	CASSLRLAGNEQFF
TRBD1	-	TRBV19	CASSIGTGDPYEQYF
-	-	TRBV19	CATLDLGHSDEQFF
TRBD1	few	TRBV20-1	CSAPAPGQGSETQYF
TRBD2	few	TRBV12-3/TRBV12-4	CASRPGLAGRTDTQYF
-	few	TRBV29-1	CSPAVGTDTQYF
-	-	TRBV30	CAWSLSGWETQYF
-	few	TRBV6-5	CASSYSIRLAAYNEQFF
-	few	TRBV7-6	CASSLARASGQETQYF
-	-	TRBV29-1	CSVDVGTASNTEAFF
TRBD1	-	TRBV12-3/TRBV12-4	CASRFSGTGNYGYTF
TRBD1	-	TRBV29-1	CSGRPGQRYNEQFF
-	once	TRBV27	CASSFQLAGDNEQFF
-	few	TRBV11-2	CASSLGVGVGANVLTF
-	-	TRBV28	CASSMVGANTGELFF
TRBD1	few	TRBV7-9	CASSIQGDTIYF
-	few	TRBV5-1	CASSSQEGQYKNIQYF
-	-	TRBV20-1	CSARDTTVSTEAFF
TRBD2	-	TRBV28	CASSSAGTSGGEQFF
-	few	TRBV5-1	CASSPLQGASTDTQYF
-	-	TRBV20-1	CSASHRDNLYGYTF
TRBD2	-	TRBV7-2	CASSRGGVTDTQYF
TRBD2	few	TRBV11-2	CASRLGTSGNEQYF
-	-	TRBV27	CASSPTRGSTQETQYF
TRBD1	-	TRBV7-9	CASSKLRTGKALDEQYF
-	-	TRBV7-8	CASSLESRGASQPQHF
-	-	TRBV24-1	CATSDQDSTSTDTQYF
-	few	TRBV5-1	CASSTGRSRETQYF
-	-	TRBV19	CASSIATSGELFF
-	-	TRBV27	CASSRPPNNEQFF
-	few	TRBV11-2	CASSPIGGINTGELFF
TRBD1	-	TRBV28	CASSTLTGSPYEQYF
TRBD1	few	TRBV5-1	CASSLQGQGNTGELFF
-	-	TRBV28	CASSSGRHYNEQFF